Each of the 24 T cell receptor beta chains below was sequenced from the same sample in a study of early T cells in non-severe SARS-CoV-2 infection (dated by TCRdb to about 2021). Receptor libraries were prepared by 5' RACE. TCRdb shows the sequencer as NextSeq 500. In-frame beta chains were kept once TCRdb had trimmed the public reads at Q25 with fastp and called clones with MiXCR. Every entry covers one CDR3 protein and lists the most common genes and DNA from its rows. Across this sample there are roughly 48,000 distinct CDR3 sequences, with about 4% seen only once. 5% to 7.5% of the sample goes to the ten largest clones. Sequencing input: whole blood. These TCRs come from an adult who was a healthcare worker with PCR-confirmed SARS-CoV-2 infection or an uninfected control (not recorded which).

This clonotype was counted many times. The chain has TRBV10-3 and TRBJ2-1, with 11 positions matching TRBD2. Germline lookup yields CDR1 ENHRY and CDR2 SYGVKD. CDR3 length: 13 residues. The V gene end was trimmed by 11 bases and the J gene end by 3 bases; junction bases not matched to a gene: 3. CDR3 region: CAVTSGSYNEQFF. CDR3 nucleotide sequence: TGTGCCGTAACTAGCGGGAGCTACAATGAGCAGTTCTTC.

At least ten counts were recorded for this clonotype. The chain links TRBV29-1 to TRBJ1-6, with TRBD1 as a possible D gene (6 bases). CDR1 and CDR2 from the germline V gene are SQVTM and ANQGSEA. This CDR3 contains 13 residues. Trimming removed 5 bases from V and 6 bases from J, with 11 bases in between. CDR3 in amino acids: CSVRTVANSPLHF. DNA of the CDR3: TGCAGCGTTCGGACAGTGGCTAATTCACCCCTCCACTTT.

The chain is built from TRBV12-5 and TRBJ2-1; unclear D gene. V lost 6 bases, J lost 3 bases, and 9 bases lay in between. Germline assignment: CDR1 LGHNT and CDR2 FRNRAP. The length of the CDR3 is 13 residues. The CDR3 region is CASGPDLYNEQFF. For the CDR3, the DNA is TGTGCTAGTGGCCCCGACCTCTACAATGAGCAGTTCTTC. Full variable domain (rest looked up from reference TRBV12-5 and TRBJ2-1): DARVTQTPRHKVTEMGQEVTMRCQPILGHNTVFWYRQTMMQGLELLAYFRNRAPLDDSGMPKDRFSAEMPDATLATLKIQPSEPRDSAVYFCASGPDLYNEQFFGPGTRLTVL.

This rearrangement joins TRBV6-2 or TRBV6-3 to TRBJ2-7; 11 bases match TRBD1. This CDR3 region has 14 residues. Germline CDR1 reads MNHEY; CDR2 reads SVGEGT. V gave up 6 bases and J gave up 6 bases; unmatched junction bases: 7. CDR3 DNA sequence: TGTGCCAGCAGGATCGCCGGGACAGGGGGCGAGCAGTACTTC. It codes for CASRIAGTGGEQYF.

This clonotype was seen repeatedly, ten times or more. CDR3: CSARVVRDRRGEQYF. In nucleotides, the CDR3 is TGCAGTGCTAGAGTAGTAAGGGACAGGAGGGGCGAGCAGTACTTC. The rearrangement joins TRBV20-1 to TRBJ2-7, with TRBD1 matching 8 bases. CDR3 length equals 15 residues. V was pared by 1 base and J by 6 bases, with 11 bases of the junction left unmatched. The germline V gene has CDR1 DFQATT and CDR2 SNEGSKA (reference sequence).

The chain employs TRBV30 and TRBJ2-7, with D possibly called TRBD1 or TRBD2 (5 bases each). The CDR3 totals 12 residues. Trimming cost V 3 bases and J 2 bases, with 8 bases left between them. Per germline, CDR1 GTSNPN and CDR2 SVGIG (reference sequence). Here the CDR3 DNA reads TGTGCCTGGAGGAGGGACGCCTACGAGCAGTACTTC. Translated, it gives CAWRRDAYEQYF.

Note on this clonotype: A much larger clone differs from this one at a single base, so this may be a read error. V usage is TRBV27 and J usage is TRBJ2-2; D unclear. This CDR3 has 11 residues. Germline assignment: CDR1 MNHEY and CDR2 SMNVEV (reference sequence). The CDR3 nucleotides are TGTGCCAGCAGTCGTACCGAGGAGCTGTTTTTT. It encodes CASSRTEELFF.

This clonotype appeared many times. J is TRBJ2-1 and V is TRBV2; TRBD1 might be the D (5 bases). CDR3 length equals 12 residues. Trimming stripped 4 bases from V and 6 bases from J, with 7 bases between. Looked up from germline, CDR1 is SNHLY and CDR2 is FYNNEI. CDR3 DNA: TGTGCCAGCAGTGGACAGTTCAATGAGCAGTTCTTC. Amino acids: CASSGQFNEQFF.

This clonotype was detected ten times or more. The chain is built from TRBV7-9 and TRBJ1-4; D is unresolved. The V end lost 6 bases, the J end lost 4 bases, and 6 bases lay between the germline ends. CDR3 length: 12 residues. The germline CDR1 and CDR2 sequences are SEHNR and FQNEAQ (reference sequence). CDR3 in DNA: TGTGCCAGCAGTCCTAATAATGAAAAACTGTTTTTT. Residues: CASSPNNEKLFF. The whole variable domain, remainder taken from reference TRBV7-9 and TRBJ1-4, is DTGVSQNPRHKITKRGQNVTFRCDPISEHNRLYWYRQTLGQGPEFLTYFQNEAQLEKSRLLSDRFSAERPKGSFSTLEIQRTEQGDSAMYLCASSPNNEKLFFGSGTQLSVL.

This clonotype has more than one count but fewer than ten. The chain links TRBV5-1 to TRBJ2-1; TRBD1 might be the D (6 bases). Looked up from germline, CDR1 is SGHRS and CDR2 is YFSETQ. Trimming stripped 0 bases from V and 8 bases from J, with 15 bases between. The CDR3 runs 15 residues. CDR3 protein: CASSLAAGVSDEQFF. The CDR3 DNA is TGCGCCAGCAGCTTGGCGGCAGGGGTATCGGATGAGCAGTTCTTC.

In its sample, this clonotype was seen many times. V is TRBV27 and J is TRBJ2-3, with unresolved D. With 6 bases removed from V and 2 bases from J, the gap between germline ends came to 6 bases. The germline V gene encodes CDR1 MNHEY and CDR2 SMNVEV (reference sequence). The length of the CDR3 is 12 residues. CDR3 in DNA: TGTGCCAGCAGAGACTTCACAGATACGCAGTATTTT. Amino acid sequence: CASRDFTDTQYF.

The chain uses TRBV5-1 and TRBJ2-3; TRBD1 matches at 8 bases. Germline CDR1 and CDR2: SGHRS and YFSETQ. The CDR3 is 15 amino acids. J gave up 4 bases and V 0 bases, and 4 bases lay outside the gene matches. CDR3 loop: CASSLGTGRPDTQYF. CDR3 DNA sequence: TGCGCCAGCAGCTTGGGGACAGGGAGGCCAGATACGCAGTATTTT.

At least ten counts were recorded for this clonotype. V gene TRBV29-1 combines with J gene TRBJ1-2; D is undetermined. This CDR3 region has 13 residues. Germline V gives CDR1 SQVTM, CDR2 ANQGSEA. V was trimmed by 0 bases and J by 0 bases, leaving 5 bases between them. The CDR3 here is CSVEDLANYGYTF. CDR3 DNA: TGCAGCGTTGAAGATTTGGCTAACTATGGCTACACCTTC.

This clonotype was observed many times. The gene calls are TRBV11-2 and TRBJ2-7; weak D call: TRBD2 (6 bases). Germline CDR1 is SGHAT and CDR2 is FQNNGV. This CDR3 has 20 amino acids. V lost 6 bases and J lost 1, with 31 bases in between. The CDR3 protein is CASSSNQRGGLRWKSYEQYF. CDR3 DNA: TGTGCCAGCAGTAGTAATCAACGGGGAGGCCTACGATGGAAGTCCTACGAGCAGTACTTC.

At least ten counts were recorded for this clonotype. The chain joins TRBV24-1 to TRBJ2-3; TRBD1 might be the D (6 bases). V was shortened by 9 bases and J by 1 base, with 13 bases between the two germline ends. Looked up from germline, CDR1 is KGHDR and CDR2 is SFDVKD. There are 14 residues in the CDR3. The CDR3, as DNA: TGTGCCACCGGGGGCCCGCTAGGCACAGATACGCAGTATTTT. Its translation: CATGGPLGTDTQYF.

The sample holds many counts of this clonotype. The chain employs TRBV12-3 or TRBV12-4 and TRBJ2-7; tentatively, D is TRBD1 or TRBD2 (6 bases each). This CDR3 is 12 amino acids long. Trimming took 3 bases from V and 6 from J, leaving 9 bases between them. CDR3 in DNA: TGTGCCAGCAGTTTGGGGGGCCCCGAGCAGTACTTC. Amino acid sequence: CASSLGGPEQYF.

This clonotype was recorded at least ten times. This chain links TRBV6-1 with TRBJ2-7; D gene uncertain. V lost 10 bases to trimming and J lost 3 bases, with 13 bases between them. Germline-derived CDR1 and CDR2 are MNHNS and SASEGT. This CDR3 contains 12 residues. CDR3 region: CATQSTVYEQYF. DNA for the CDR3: TGTGCCACCCAAAGCACAGTCTACGAGCAGTACTTC.

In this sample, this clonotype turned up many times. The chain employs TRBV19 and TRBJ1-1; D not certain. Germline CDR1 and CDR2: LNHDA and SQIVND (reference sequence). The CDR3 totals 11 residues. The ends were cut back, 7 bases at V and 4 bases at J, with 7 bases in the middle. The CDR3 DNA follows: TGTGCCAGTATATCGACCACTGAAGCTTTCTTT. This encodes CASISTTEAFF.

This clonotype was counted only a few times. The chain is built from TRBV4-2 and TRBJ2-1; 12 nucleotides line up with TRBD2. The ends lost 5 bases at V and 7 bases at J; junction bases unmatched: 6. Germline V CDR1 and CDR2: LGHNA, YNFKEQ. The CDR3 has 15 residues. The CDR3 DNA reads TGTGCCAGCAGCTCCAGACTAGCGGGAGAGAATGAGCAGTTCTTC. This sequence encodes CASSSRLAGENEQFF.

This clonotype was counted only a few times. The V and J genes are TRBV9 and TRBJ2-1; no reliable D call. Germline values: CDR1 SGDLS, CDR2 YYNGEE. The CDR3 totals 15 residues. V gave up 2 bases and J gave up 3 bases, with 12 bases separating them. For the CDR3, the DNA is TGTGCCAGCAGCGTGGGCGGAGAGGTCTACAATGAGCAGTTCTTC. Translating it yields CASSVGGEVYNEQFF. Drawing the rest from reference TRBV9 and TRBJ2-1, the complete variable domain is DSGVTQTPKHLITATGQRVTLRCSPRSGDLSVYWYQQSLDQGLQFLIQYYNGEERAKGNILERFSAQQFPDLHSELNLSSLELGDSALYFCASSVGGEVYNEQFFGPGTRLTVL.

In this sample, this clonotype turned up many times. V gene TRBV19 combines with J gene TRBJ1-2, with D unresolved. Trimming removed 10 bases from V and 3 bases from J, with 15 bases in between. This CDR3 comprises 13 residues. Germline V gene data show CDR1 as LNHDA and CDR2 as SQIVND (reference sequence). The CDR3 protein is CATGPPSDYGYTF. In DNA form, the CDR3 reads TGTGCCACAGGACCCCCTTCGGACTATGGCTACACCTTC.

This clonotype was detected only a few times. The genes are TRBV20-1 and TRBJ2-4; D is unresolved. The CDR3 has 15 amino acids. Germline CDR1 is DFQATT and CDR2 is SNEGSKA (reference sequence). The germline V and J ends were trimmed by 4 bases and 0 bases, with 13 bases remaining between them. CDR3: CSATSTAEAKNIQYF. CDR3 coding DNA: TGCAGTGCTACTTCAACGGCGGAAGCCAAAAACATTCAGTACTTC.

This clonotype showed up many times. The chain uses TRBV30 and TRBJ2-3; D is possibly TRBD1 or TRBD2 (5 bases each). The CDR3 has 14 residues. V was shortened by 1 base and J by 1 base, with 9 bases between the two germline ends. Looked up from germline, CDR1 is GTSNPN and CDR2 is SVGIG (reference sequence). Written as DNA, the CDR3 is TGTGCCTGGAGTGAACGGGACGGCACAGATACGCAGTATTTT. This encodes CAWSERDGTDTQYF.

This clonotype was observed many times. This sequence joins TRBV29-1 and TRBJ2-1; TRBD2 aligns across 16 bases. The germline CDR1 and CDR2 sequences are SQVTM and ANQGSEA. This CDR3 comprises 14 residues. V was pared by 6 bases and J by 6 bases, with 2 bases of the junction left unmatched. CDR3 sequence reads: CSVGTSGGANEQFF. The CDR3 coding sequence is TGCAGCGTCGGGACTAGCGGGGGGGCCAATGAGCAGTTCTTC.